This T cell receptor (beta chain) was captured in a study of control samples from healthy donors and cancer patients. TCRdb's table, derived via immunoSEQ multiplex PCR, lists solely in-frame clones and lacks some. This sample has about 110,000 clones, with approximately 82% found just once. Trimming removed 4 bases from V and 0 bases from J; junction bases left unmatched: 6. This CDR3 comprises 16 residues. CDR1 SGDLS and CDR2 YYNGEE come from the germline V gene. The material sequenced was blood. The rearrangement links TRBV9 to TRBJ2-5; 10 nucleotides agree with TRBD2. This TCR came from a man younger than 35 in good health. In DNA, the CDR3 is TGTGCCAGCAGCTTAGGACTAGCGGAATACCAAGAGACCCAGTACTTC. Its translation: CASSLGLAEYQETQYF.